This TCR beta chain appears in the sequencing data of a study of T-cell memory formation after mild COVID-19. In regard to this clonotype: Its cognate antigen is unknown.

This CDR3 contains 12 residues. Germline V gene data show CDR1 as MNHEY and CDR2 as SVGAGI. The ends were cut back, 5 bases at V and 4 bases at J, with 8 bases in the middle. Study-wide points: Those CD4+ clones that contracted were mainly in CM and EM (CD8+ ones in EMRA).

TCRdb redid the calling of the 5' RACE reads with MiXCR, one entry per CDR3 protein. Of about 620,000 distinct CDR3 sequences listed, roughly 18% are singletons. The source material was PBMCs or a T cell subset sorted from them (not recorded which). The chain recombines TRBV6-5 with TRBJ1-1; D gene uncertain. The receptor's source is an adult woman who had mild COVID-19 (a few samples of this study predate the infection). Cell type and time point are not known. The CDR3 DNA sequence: TGTGCCAGCAGTGGGCCGGGCACTGAAGCTTTCTTT. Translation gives CASSGPGTEAFF.